The rows below give T cell receptor beta chains drawn from one sample of a study of T cells expressing NK-cell markers. TCRdb reprocessed the 5' RACE reads and keeps a single row for each CDR3 protein, giving no DNA. The table gives 500,000 to 600,000 distinct CDR3 sequences; the top ten clones make up approximately 3.5% of it. Sequencing input: blood T cells: a sorted CD56 or NKG2C T cell subset, CD4+ or CD8+ T cells, or bulk PBMC T cells (not recorded which). The receptors here all came from a man between 18 and 29 years old in good health. The CDR3 runs from the conserved cysteine through the conserved F or W.

TRBJ2-3,TRBV7-3,CASSLTNGGLTDTQYF
TRBJ2-1,TRBV24-1,CATWSSGNEQFF
TRBJ2-1,TRBV4-1,CASSQRLAGFSYNEQFF
TRBJ1-5,TRBV28,CASSLDLGNQPQHF
TRBJ2-2,TRBV28,CASSITRGNTGELFF
TRBJ2-1,TRBV12-3/TRBV12-4,CASSLIRTRLGYNEQFF
TRBJ2-3,TRBV25-1,CASSPQGNTDTQYF
TRBJ2-1,TRBV7-9,CASRWRESDEQFF
TRBJ2-3,TRBV9,CASSPYEPGLASDTQYF
TRBJ2-1,TRBV6-5,CASSYERLRKDEQFF
TRBJ2-5,TRBV5-1,CASSGDLGQETQYF
TRBJ2-5,TRBV12-3/TRBV12-4,CASSPRSFYVETQYF
TRBJ2-3,TRBV6-1,CASRTGLAGSTDTQYF
TRBJ2-4,TRBV25-1,CASSESAGAKNIQYF
TRBJ2-1,TRBV7-7,CASSHFSGREVGNEQFF
TRBJ2-1,TRBV6-5,CASSYVGRRGNNEQFF
TRBJ2-2,TRBV6-4,CASSTDLWVGTSGYPETGELFF
TRBJ2-2,TRBV7-9,CASSLLRVGGELFF
TRBJ1-2,TRBV5-1,CASSPYDWDYGYTF
TRBJ2-3,TRBV29-1,CSVSPRVTDTQYF
TRBJ2-1,TRBV29-1,CSVLMAGGGEQFF
TRBJ2-7,TRBV18,CASSPNPGTGGGVHEQYF
TRBJ2-3,TRBV9,CASSRQGLTDTQYF
TRBJ2-1,TRBV7-6,CASSLGPVSEQFF
TRBJ2-3,TRBV12-5,CASGWEREVNTDTQYF
TRBJ1-4,TRBV3-1,CASSQRGQGQFNEKLFF
TRBJ2-3,TRBV7-2,CASSSSRGGSRTDTQYF
TRBJ1-1,TRBV15,CATSTRQGVGTEAFF
TRBJ2-5,TRBV7-6,CASSLGGQGARGTQYF
TRBJ1-3,TRBV6-5,CASSYSGQGASGNTIYF
TRBJ1-5,TRBV7-9,CASSGGPGNQPQHF
TRBJ2-4,TRBV20-1,CSAPLAVAKNIQYF
TRBJ2-4,TRBV20-1,CSAQGTYGGDIQYF
TRBJ2-3,TRBV20-1,CSAPWGSPGDTQYF
TRBJ2-4,TRBV7-9,CASSLGASSGDIQYF
TRBJ2-4,TRBV11-2,CASSPLTGHPNIQYF
TRBJ2-5,TRBV7-9,CASSLFLTETQYF
TRBJ2-5,TRBV4-1,CASSQGSQGWETQYF
TRBJ2-3,TRBV6-5,CASTSRPGQGPGDTQYF
TRBJ2-1,TRBV5-1,CASRVTGNSYNEQFF
TRBJ2-5,TRBV20-1,CSAEDSYQETQYF
TRBJ2-7,TRBV20-1,CSATGGPPGEQYF
TRBJ1-4,TRBV7-2,CASTEGQSGVEKLFF